This record looks at one T cell receptor beta chain sequence and its context. These data originate in a study of early T cells in non-severe SARS-CoV-2 infection. TCRdb fed the 5' RACE reads into MiXCR, producing one record per CDR3 protein. The sample has under 85,000 distinct CDR3 sequences; 9.5% to 15% are singletons. The sample consisted of whole blood. The TCR comes from an adult who was a healthcare worker with PCR-confirmed SARS-CoV-2 infection or an uninfected control (not recorded which).

CDR3 sequence: CASSVSGGRTDTQYF. In DNA form, the CDR3 reads TGTGCCAGCAGCGTAAGCGGGGGCCGCACAGATACGCAGTATTTT. V and J are TRBV7-9 and TRBJ2-3, with 8 bases aligning to TRBD2. J lost 1 base, V lost 5 bases, and 5 bases had no gene match. The CDR3 extends over 15 amino acids. The germline V gene has CDR1 SEHNR and CDR2 FQNEAQ (reference sequence).